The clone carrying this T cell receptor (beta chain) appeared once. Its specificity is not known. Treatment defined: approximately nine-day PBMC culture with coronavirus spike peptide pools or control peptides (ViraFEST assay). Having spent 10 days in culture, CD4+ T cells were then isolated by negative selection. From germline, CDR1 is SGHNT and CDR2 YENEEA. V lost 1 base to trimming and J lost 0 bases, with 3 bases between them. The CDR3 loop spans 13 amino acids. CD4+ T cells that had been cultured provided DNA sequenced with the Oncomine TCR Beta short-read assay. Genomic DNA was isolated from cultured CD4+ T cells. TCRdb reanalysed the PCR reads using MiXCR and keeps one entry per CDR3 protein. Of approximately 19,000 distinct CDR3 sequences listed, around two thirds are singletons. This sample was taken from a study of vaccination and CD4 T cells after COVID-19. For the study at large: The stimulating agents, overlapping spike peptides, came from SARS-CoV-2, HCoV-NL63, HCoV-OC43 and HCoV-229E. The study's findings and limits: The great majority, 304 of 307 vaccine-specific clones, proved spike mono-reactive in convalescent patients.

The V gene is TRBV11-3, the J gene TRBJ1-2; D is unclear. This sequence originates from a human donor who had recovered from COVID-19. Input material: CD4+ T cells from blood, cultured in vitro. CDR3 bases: TGTGCCAGCAGCTTAGGACCTAACTATGGCTACACCTTC. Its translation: CASSLGPNYGYTF.